These 29 T cell receptor beta chains share one sample of origin, sequenced in a study of Graves' ophthalmopathy and Graves' hyperthyroidism. Amplifying from RNA transcripts, the study obtained TCR beta CDR3 regions. Second-round multiplex PCR followed a first-round RT-PCR using HTBI primers. TCRdb re-derived calls from the multiplex PCR reads in MiXCR, one entry per CDR3 protein. This sample yields 500,000 to 700,000 distinct CDR3 sequences, of which less than 40% are seen a single time; about 4% belongs to the top ten. What was sequenced was peripheral blood or thyroid tissue (not recorded which). These receptor sequences come from an adult man with Graves' hyperthyroidism.

About this clonotype: A much bigger clone sits one base away, suggesting this may be a read error. The rearrangement uses TRBV4-1 and TRBJ1-1, with D possibly matching TRBD1 (6 bases). V lost 5 bases, J lost 3 bases, and 13 bases lay in between. CDR1 is MGHRA, CDR2 YSYEKL, per germline. The CDR3 extends over 14 amino acids. CDR3 amino acids: CASSGQRAYTEAFF. CDR3 bases: TGCGCCAGCAGCGGACAGAGGGCTTACACTGAAGCTTTCTTT.

The rearrangement joins TRBV29-1 to TRBJ1-3; 9 positions agree with TRBD1. This CDR3 contains 13 residues. Germline CDR1 SQVTM, CDR2 ANQGSEA. V dropped 6 bases and J dropped 4; count of bases not matched to a gene: 4. CDR3 amino acids: CSVGTGIGNTIYF. The CDR3 DNA follows: TGCAGCGTCGGGACAGGGATCGGAAACACCATATATTTT.

This clonotype was observed many times. The V and J genes are TRBV7-8 and TRBJ2-7, with D hard to call. This CDR3 spans 14 amino acids. Germline V gene lookup returns CDR1 SGHVS and CDR2 FQNEAQ. Deletions cut 1 base from V and 0 bases from J, with 7 bases between. The CDR3 nucleotides are TGTGCCAGCAGCTTAGGTACTCACTCCTACGAGCAGTACTTC. Protein product: CASSLGTHSYEQYF.

At least ten counts were recorded for this clonotype. This chain uses TRBV9 with TRBJ2-7; TRBD1 agrees at 7 bases. The CDR3 sequence is 15 residues long. The J segment lost 2 bases and the V segment lost 3 bases, leaving 8 bases of the junction unmatched. Germline assignment: CDR1 SGDLS and CDR2 YYNGEE. The CDR3 DNA is TGTGCCAGCAGCGAGGACGGGACAGCACCCTACGAGCAGTACTTC. Translated: CASSEDGTAPYEQYF.

This clonotype was seen ten or more times. The chain has TRBV7-9 and TRBJ1-1; 9 bases line up with TRBD1. The CDR3 runs to 15 residues. Germline values: CDR1 SEHNR, CDR2 FQNEAQ (reference sequence). Losses at the gene ends were 9 bases for V and 5 bases for J; bases not matched to a gene: 13. CDR3 protein: CASSRGTGYKTEAFF. DNA of the CDR3: TGTGCCAGTTCCCGGGGGACAGGGTATAAGACTGAAGCTTTCTTT. Based on the CDR3 plus reference TRBV7-9 and TRBJ1-1, the full variable domain is DTGVSQNPRHKITKRGQNVTFRCDPISEHNRLYWYRQTLGQGPEFLTYFQNEAQLEKSRLLSDRFSAERPKGSFSTLEIQRTEQGDSAMYLCASSRGTGYKTEAFFGQGTRLTVV.

The chain employs TRBV18 and TRBJ1-1; 7 nucleotides line up with TRBD1. Germline CDR1 is KGHSH and CDR2 is LQKENI. Germline trimming cut 3 bases from V and 7 bases from J; bases unmatched to any gene: 8. This CDR3 is 14 amino acids long. CDR3 DNA sequence: TGTGCCAGCTCACCCGGGTGGGGGGACAGTGAAGCTTTCTTT. Its protein product is CASSPGWGDSEAFF. Supplemented by reference TRBV18 and TRBJ1-1, the full variable domain reads NAGVMQNPRHLVRRRGQEARLRCSPMKGHSHVYWYRQLPEEGLKFMVYLQKENIIDESGMPKERFSAEFPKEGPSILRIQQVVRGDSAAYFCASSPGWGDSEAFFGQGTRLTVV.

This clonotype was observed at least ten times. The chain employs TRBV9 and TRBJ2-2; TRBD2 agrees at 9 bases. Trimming cost V 2 bases and J 0 bases; bases outside gene matches: 5. Germline V gene lookup returns CDR1 SGDLS and CDR2 YYNGEE. This CDR3 is 17 amino acids long. CDR3 protein: CASSVRLAGSNTGELFF. Here the CDR3 DNA reads TGTGCCAGCAGCGTGAGGCTAGCGGGGTCGAACACCGGGGAGCTGTTTTTT.

This clonotype was counted a few times. This chain links TRBV5-1 with TRBJ2-6; unclear D gene. The CDR3 sequence is 15 residues long. Trimming cost V 2 bases and J 0 bases, with 6 bases left between them. Germline assignment: CDR1 SGHRS and CDR2 YFSETQ. CDR3 residues: CASSLVHSGANVLTF. The CDR3 DNA is TGCGCCAGCAGCTTAGTGCACTCTGGGGCCAACGTCCTGACTTTC.

This clonotype was seen at least ten times. This chain joins TRBV27 and TRBJ1-5; D unclear. This CDR3 is 12 amino acids long. Germline CDR1 is MNHEY and CDR2 is SMNVEV (reference sequence). The germline V and J ends were trimmed by 8 bases and 6 bases, with 11 bases remaining between them. The CDR3 loop is CASAVWGQPQHF. The CDR3 nucleotides read TGTGCCAGCGCCGTCTGGGGTCAGCCCCAGCATTTT.

This clonotype has only a few counts. The chain joins TRBV3-1 to TRBJ1-3; tentative D call: TRBD1 (5 bases). Germline CDR1 and CDR2: LGHDT and YNNKEL (reference sequence). V shed 0 bases and J shed 4 bases, with 13 bases lying between them. The CDR3 totals 16 residues. CDR3 protein: CASSQEFRTWGNTIYF. CDR3 nucleotides: TGTGCCAGCAGCCAAGAATTTCGGACATGGGGAAACACCATATATTTT.

This clonotype has only one observation. Compared with germline, one end of the junction differs, possibly owing to a read error. The rearrangement uses TRBV10-3 and TRBJ1-6; D unclear. This CDR3 is built from 17 residues. Germline lookup yields CDR1 ENHRY and CDR2 SYGVKD. Here the CDR3 reads CAISDDWESSYSSPLHF. The CDR3 DNA is TGTGCCATCAGTGACGACTGGGAGAGCTCCTATAGTTCACCCCTCCACTTT.

V and J are TRBV25-1 and TRBJ1-1, with 8 bases fitting TRBD1. CDR1 is MGHDK and CDR2 is SYGVNS in the germline V gene. The V segment lost 5 bases and the J segment 4 bases; nucleotides outside the gene matches: 6. CDR3 length: 14 residues. The CDR3 DNA sequence: TGTGCCAGCAGTTTCGACAGGGGTTCCACTGAAGCTTTCTTT. Its protein is CASSFDRGSTEAFF. Drawing the rest from reference TRBV25-1 and TRBJ1-1, the complete variable domain is EADIYQTPRYLVIGTGKKITLECSQTMGHDKMYWYQQDPGMELHLIHYSYGVNSTEKGDLSSESTVSRIRTEHFPLTLESARPSHTSQYLCASSFDRGSTEAFFGQGTRLTVV.

The V call is TRBV7-3, the J call TRBJ2-2, with a weak D call TRBD2 (5 bases). The V and J ends lost 4 bases and 2 bases respectively, with 5 bases between them. The germline gives CDR1 SGHTA, CDR2 FQGTGA. The CDR3 totals 13 residues. The chain's CDR3 is CASSSGNTGELFF. DNA of the CDR3: TGTGCCAGCAGCTCGGGAAACACCGGGGAGCTGTTTTTT.

A word on this clonotype: A much bigger clone sits one base away, suggesting this may be a read error. J is TRBJ2-5 and V is TRBV20-1; perhaps TRBD1 as D (5 bases). The germline V gene encodes CDR1 DFQATT and CDR2 SNEGSKA (reference sequence). The CDR3 covers 14 residues. Written as DNA, the CDR3 is TGCAGTGCTAGAAGGGGCAGCTACCAAGAGGCCCAGTACTTC. Protein product: CSARRGSYQEAQYF.

V is TRBV7-2 and J is TRBJ1-6; D not resolved. There are 17 residues in the CDR3. Per germline, CDR1 SGHTA and CDR2 FQGNSA. V lost 3 bases to trimming and J lost 0 bases, with 12 bases between them. The CDR3 DNA reads TGTGCCAGCAGCTTGTCCTCCAGTAGCTCCTATAATTCACCCCTCCACTTT. Protein product: CASSLSSSSSYNSPLHF.

This clonotype occurred many times. CDR3 DNA: TGTGCCAGCAGCCCCCCAGGCTCTAAGCAGGGGGGAGAGACCCAGTACTTC. Its translation: CASSPPGSKQGGETQYF. The chain joins TRBV7-9 to TRBJ2-5, with TRBD1 as a possible D gene (7 bases). The CDR3 covers 17 residues. The V gene lost 5 bases and the J gene lost 4 bases, with 23 bases spanning the gap. Germline lookup yields CDR1 SEHNR and CDR2 FQNEAQ (reference sequence).

The rearrangement joins TRBV5-6 to TRBJ1-2, with no clear D. This CDR3 region has 12 residues. Germline V CDR1 and CDR2: SGHDT, YYEEEE. Trimming cost V 0 bases and J 8 bases, with 8 bases left between them. CDR3 in amino acids: CASSLVGLGYTF. The CDR3 DNA sequence: TGTGCCAGCAGCTTGGTAGGGCTAGGCTACACCTTC.

Comments on this clonotype: Given a much more abundant clone one base away, this may be a read error. J is TRBJ1-2 and V is TRBV6-5; weak D call: TRBD1 (5 bases). The CDR3 length is 12 residues. CDR1 and CDR2 from the germline V gene are MNHEY and SVGAGI. V lost 6 bases and J 7 bases, leaving 12 bases between the germline ends. CDR3: CASRGERSGYTF. In DNA form, the CDR3 reads TGTGCCAGCAGGGGGGAGAGGAGTGGCTACACCTTC.

This clonotype has only a few counts. This chain uses TRBV12-3 or TRBV12-4 with TRBJ1-1; weak D call: TRBD1 (6 bases). This CDR3 has 15 amino acids. V was clipped by 5 bases and J by 6 bases, with 19 bases between them. The CDR3 DNA reads TGTGCCAGCAGTCCCTCGGGGGGGGGCCGTGCTGAAGCTTTCTTT. This codes for CASSPSGGGRAEAFF.

The genes are TRBV29-1 and TRBJ2-5, with TRBD2 matching over 13 bases. The CDR3 length is 16 residues. Germline lookup yields CDR1 SQVTM and CDR2 ANQGSEA. Unmatched junction bases numbered 10, after V lost 5 bases and J lost 4 bases. As DNA, the CDR3 is TGCAGCGTTATCGGGACTAGCGGGACTACTCTAGAGACCCAGTACTTC. It yields the protein CSVIGTSGTTLETQYF.

The V call is TRBV14, the J call TRBJ2-5; D is possibly TRBD1 or TRBD2 (5 bases each). CDR3 length: 15 amino acids. The germline CDR1 and CDR2 sequences are SGHDN and FVKESK. The V end was cut by 8 bases, the J end by 5 bases, with 21 bases between. CDR3 amino acids: CASSPGTTEKETQYF. In DNA, the CDR3 is TGTGCCAGCTCACCAGGGACCACGGAGAAGGAGACCCAGTACTTC.

This clonotype was seen many times. The V and J genes are TRBV7-6 and TRBJ1-4; D gene ambiguous. V was pared by 1 base and J by 3 bases, with 9 bases between. The CDR3 totals 15 residues. Germline lookup yields CDR1 SGHVS and CDR2 FNYEAQ. DNA for the CDR3: TGTGCCAGCAGCTTAGGGGGAGCGGCTAATGAAAAACTGTTTTTT. Amino acids: CASSLGGAANEKLFF.

This clonotype was counted ten times or more. V and J are TRBV4-1 and TRBJ1-2; TRBD1 might be the D (6 bases). Deletions cut 0 bases from V and 4 bases from J, with 18 bases between. The CDR3 is made up of 17 amino acids. Per germline, CDR1 MGHRA and CDR2 YSYEKL. CDR3 in DNA: TGCGCCAGCAGCCAAGAGCAGTCGGCAGGACAGACCTATGGCTACACCTTC. Translation: CASSQEQSAGQTYGYTF.

V and J are TRBV27 and TRBJ1-2, with 9 bases identical to TRBD1. Per germline, CDR1 MNHEY and CDR2 SMNVEV (reference sequence). This CDR3 contains 15 residues. J gave up 5 bases and V 10 bases, and 14 bases lay outside the gene matches. The CDR3 DNA follows: TGTGCCACCGGACTAAAACAGGGGGCGCGATATGGCTACACCTTC. It specifies CATGLKQGARYGYTF.

Concerning this clonotype: A much larger clone lies a single base off, so this may be a read error. This chain uses TRBV12-3 or TRBV12-4 with TRBJ2-5, with 9 bases lining up with TRBD1. V was pared by 4 bases and J by 5 bases, with 11 bases of the junction left unmatched. This CDR3 region has 16 residues. In DNA, the CDR3 is TGTGCCAGCAGTTCCAGGGACAGGGCAGTCGGGGAGACCCAGTACTTC. This gives the protein CASSSRDRAVGETQYF.

This clonotype was seen only a few times. The chain is built from TRBV6-6 and TRBJ2-7; D gene ambiguous. V shed 2 bases and J shed 0 bases, with 8 bases lying between them. Germline V gives CDR1 MNHNY, CDR2 SVGAGI (reference sequence). This CDR3 is 14 amino acids long. The CDR3 region is CASSYLDNSYEQYF. CDR3 in DNA: TGTGCCAGCAGTTACCTTGACAACTCCTACGAGCAGTACTTC.

The chain's CDR3 is CASGKGPGGVETQYF. The CDR3 nucleotides read TGTGCCAGCGGGAAGGGACCCGGGGGAGTAGAGACCCAGTACTTC. The V gene is TRBV2, the J gene TRBJ2-5; possible D gene TRBD2, 6 bases. V was cut by 8 bases and J by 4 bases, with 20 bases left in between. Germline CDR1 and CDR2: SNHLY and FYNNEI. The CDR3 consists of 15 residues. Combining the CDR3 with reference TRBV2 and TRBJ2-5 gives the whole variable domain EPEVTQTPSHQVTQMGQEVILRCVPISNHLYFYWYRQILGQKVEFLVSFYNNEISEKSEIFDDQFSVERPDGSNFTLKIRSTKLEDSAMYFCASGKGPGGVETQYFGPGTRLLVL.

V usage is TRBV29-1 and J usage is TRBJ2-5; tentative D call: TRBD2 (6 bases). V was shortened by 8 bases and J by 5 bases, with 15 bases between the two germline ends. The CDR3 covers 12 residues. Germline CDR1 SQVTM, CDR2 ANQGSEA. This chain's CDR3 is CSINREKETQYF. The DNA of the CDR3 is TGCAGCATTAACCGGGAGAAGGAGACCCAGTACTTC.

J is TRBJ2-7 and V is TRBV7-3; 7 nucleotides match TRBD1. Germline lookup yields CDR1 SGHTA and CDR2 FQGTGA. The J segment lost 9 bases and the V segment lost 9 bases, leaving 11 bases of the junction unmatched. The CDR3 length is 12 residues. This CDR3 reads CASSGTAPGQYF. For the CDR3, the DNA is TGTGCCAGTTCCGGGACAGCCCCTGGGCAGTACTTC.